What follows describes a single T cell receptor beta chain. The data originate from a study of blood T cell repertoires in COVID-19. Overall study: PBMCs, B-cell-depleted T cells, or T cells provided the cDNA or gDNA that made up the material.

In the original processing: Reference gene primer amplification yielded estimated nucleated cell counts. Assay: immunoSEQ multiplex PCR; the TCRdb copy retains only in-frame clones and omits some. The DNA gave D and trimming, while V, J and clone size come from that table. In the table there are about 250,000 clones, roughly 86% of which are singletons. Deletions cut 6 bases from V and 7 bases from J, with 13 bases between. CDR3 length equals 12 residues. Germline V CDR1 and CDR2: SGHRS, YFSETQ. The sequence came from a woman aged 55-69 years who had recovered from COVID-19. This chain links TRBV5-1 with TRBJ1-2; D is unclear. Sequencing was performed on peripheral blood. CDR3: CASNGEAAGYTF. The CDR3 DNA reads as TGCGCCAGCAACGGTGAGGCAGCTGGCTACACCTTC.